The 29 T cell receptor beta chains listed next were all sequenced from one sample in a study of regulatory T cells in long-lasting Graves disease. Documented time point: newly diagnosed GD, antithyroid drugs for less than 3 months. Scientists built the TCR library using RNA that was extracted from PBMCs. Combining iRepertoire HTBI primers with Arm-PCR of CDR3 regions, the authors built TCR beta libraries. TCRdb passed the multiplex PCR reads through MiXCR, listing each CDR3 protein once. This sample has fewer than 450,000 distinct CDR3 sequences, with about 15% found just once. These sequences were also reported in another study, on T cells in Graves' hyperthyroidism and ophthalmopathy.

This specimen was peripheral blood mononuclear cells (PBMCs), taken at new diagnosis, from a patient treated with antithyroid drugs. The receptors stem from a woman aged 40 to 50 with Graves disease.

The DNA of the CDR3 is TGTGCCAGCAGTCCACAGGTTTTAGAGACCCAGTACTTC. As protein: CASSPQVLETQYF. The chain recombines TRBV2 with TRBJ2-5; D is perhaps TRBD1 (5 bases). V dropped 5 bases and J dropped 4 bases, with 11 bases sitting between them. There are 13 residues in the CDR3. Per the germline V gene, CDR1 is SNHLY and CDR2 is FYNNEI. Complete variable domain (other parts from reference TRBV2 and TRBJ2-5): EPEVTQTPSHQVTQMGQEVILRCVPISNHLYFYWYRQILGQKVEFLVSFYNNEISEKSEIFDDQFSVERPDGSNFTLKIRSTKLEDSAMYFCASSPQVLETQYFGPGTRLLVL.

This clonotype turned up a few times. This rearrangement joins TRBV7-9 to TRBJ2-1; the match to TRBD1 covers 8 bases. This CDR3 has 16 amino acids. The germline gives CDR1 SEHNR, CDR2 FQNEAQ (reference sequence). J was trimmed by 1 base and V by 7 bases; bases with no gene match: 9. The CDR3 nucleotides are TGTGCCAGCAACCCCCCGGACAGGGTTTCCTACAATGAGCAGTTCTTC. This translates into CASNPPDRVSYNEQFF.

This clonotype was recorded once. A read error may explain this, as a much larger clone is one base away. This chain links TRBV7-9 with TRBJ2-5; perhaps TRBD1 as D (6 bases). Germline CDR1 reads SEHNR; CDR2 reads FQNEAQ (reference sequence). This CDR3 is built from 17 residues. The CDR3 reads CASSSTSGTWRGETQCF. The CDR3 DNA is TGTGCCAGCAGCTCGACCTCCGGGACATGGAGAGGAGAGACCCAGTGCTTC.

This clonotype has just a few counts. This chain links TRBV20-1 with TRBJ1-2; D is unresolved. Germline lookup yields CDR1 DFQATT and CDR2 SNEGSKA (reference sequence). This CDR3 contains 13 residues. V was trimmed by 4 bases and J by 3 bases, leaving 12 bases between them. CDR3 in DNA: TGCAGTGCTAAAGGAGCTGCTGACTATGGCTACACCTTC. Protein product: CSAKGAADYGYTF.

This clonotype has a count of ten or more. This chain uses TRBV28 with TRBJ2-7, with D perhaps assigned TRBD1 or TRBD2 (6 bases each). Germline V CDR1 and CDR2: MDHEN, SYDVKM. The CDR3 covers 18 residues. The germline V and J ends were trimmed by 9 bases and 3 bases, with 30 bases remaining between them. For the CDR3, the DNA is TGTGCCAGTATCGGGACACTACTAACCCGGGACTTTAACTACGAGCAGTACTTC. Protein product: CASIGTLLTRDFNYEQYF.

This clonotype was observed many times. V and J are TRBV4-1 and TRBJ1-4; the D is unclear. The CDR3 is 13 amino acids. CDR1 is MGHRA and CDR2 is YSYEKL in the germline V gene. The V gene lost 1 base and the J gene lost 8 bases, with 8 bases spanning the gap. This CDR3 reads CASSQVFGEKLFF. DNA of the CDR3: TGCGCCAGCAGCCAAGTCTTCGGGGAAAAACTGTTTTTT.

This clonotype has ten or more counts. V and J are TRBV28 and TRBJ1-1; 7 nucleotides line up with TRBD1. CDR1 MDHEN and CDR2 SYDVKM come from the germline V gene. The CDR3 loop spans 15 amino acids. Trimming took 10 bases from V and 8 from J; bases not matched to a gene: 19. DNA of the CDR3: TGTGCCACCTCCCCCGAGGACAGGCCCTCTGGAGAAGCTTTCTTT. Its translation: CATSPEDRPSGEAFF. The full variable domain, in which reference TRBV28 and TRBJ1-1 provide the parts outside the CDR3, is DVKVTQSSRYLVKRTGEKVFLECVQDMDHENMFWYRQDPGLGLRLIYFSYDVKMKEKGDIPEGYSVSREKKERFSLILESASTNQTSMYLCATSPEDRPSGEAFFGQGTRLTVV.

This clonotype was recorded only once. This chain links TRBV19 with TRBJ2-3; TRBD1 agrees at 8 bases. Trimming at V came to 5 bases and at J to 6 bases, leaving 10 bases not matched to a gene. Germline V CDR1 and CDR2: LNHDA, SQIVND (reference sequence). The CDR3 is made up of 15 amino acids. This CDR3 is CASSAIGQGSDTQYF. CDR3 bases: TGTGCCAGTAGTGCCATCGGACAGGGCAGTGATACGCAGTATTTT.

V is TRBV19 and J is TRBJ1-3; D call uncertain. CDR1 and CDR2 from the germline V gene are LNHDA and SQIVND (reference sequence). Deletions cut 5 bases from V and 2 bases from J, with 16 bases between. This CDR3 spans 16 amino acids. The CDR3 DNA reads TGTGCCAGTAGTGATGGACGGCCCCAAGCTGGAAACACCATATATTTT. Residues: CASSDGRPQAGNTIYF.

This clonotype was observed a handful of times. The gene calls are TRBV15 and TRBJ2-7; 7 nucleotides align to TRBD1. J gave up 1 base and V 4 bases, and 4 bases lay outside the gene matches. This CDR3 region has 14 residues. Germline V gene data show CDR1 as LNHNV and CDR2 as YYDKDF (reference sequence). The CDR3 sequence: CATSTQQGSYEQYF. The DNA for the CDR3 is TGTGCCACCAGCACCCAACAGGGGTCCTACGAGCAGTACTTC. Full variable domain (outside the CDR3, taken from reference TRBV15 and TRBJ2-7): DAMVIQNPRYQVTQFGKPVTLSCSQTLNHNVMYWYQQKSSQAPKLLFHYYDKDFNNEADTPDNFQSRRPNTSFCFLDIRSPGLGDTAMYLCATSTQQGSYEQYFGPGTRLTVT.

CDR3 DNA sequence: TGTGCCAGCAGCTCCTTGCGGGACAGGGGGTGGGAGACCCAGTACTTC. Translation: CASSSLRDRGWETQYF. This rearrangement joins TRBV7-9 to TRBJ2-5; 11 bases match TRBD1. The CDR3 is 16 amino acids. CDR1 and CDR2 (germline): SEHNR, FQNEAQ (reference sequence). Unmatched junction bases numbered 9, after V lost 4 bases and J lost 5 bases.

V usage is TRBV7-8 and J usage is TRBJ1-6, with 9 bases that match TRBD1. The V and J ends lost 1 base and 10 bases, in that order; junction bases with no gene match: 5. CDR1 SGHVS and CDR2 FQNEAQ come from the germline V gene. This CDR3 region has 15 residues. CDR3 protein: CASSLDGTGQSPLHF. The CDR3 bases are TGTGCCAGCAGCTTAGACGGGACAGGGCAATCACCCCTCCACTTT.

V gene TRBV28 combines with J gene TRBJ1-2; D remains ambiguous. Germline CDR1 MDHEN, CDR2 SYDVKM. V gave up 3 bases and J gave up 5 bases, with 10 bases separating them. The CDR3 is 13 amino acids. CDR3 bases: TGTGCCAGCAGTTTCCGAGGGAAATATGGCTACACCTTC. Encoded protein: CASSFRGKYGYTF.

The V and J genes are TRBV10-2 and TRBJ1-1; maybe TRBD1 (6 bases). Germline loops: CDR1 WSHSY, CDR2 SAAADI. Trimming stripped 2 bases from V and 4 bases from J, with 14 bases between. This CDR3 has 15 amino acids. Written as DNA, the CDR3 is TGCGCCAGCAGTGAGCAGGGGAAAGGGGTCACTGAAGCTTTCTTT. This translates into CASSEQGKGVTEAFF.

The V call is TRBV28, the J call TRBJ2-1, with D maybe TRBD2 (6 bases). V lost 2 bases and J 9 bases, leaving 26 bases between the germline ends. Germline loops: CDR1 MDHEN, CDR2 SYDVKM. This CDR3 spans 18 amino acids. CDR3 sequence: CASSLEGPGTGVDGEQFF. CDR3 in DNA: TGTGCCAGCAGTTTAGAGGGCCCGGGTACGGGAGTTGATGGTGAGCAGTTCTTC.

The genes are TRBV20-1 and TRBJ2-3, with TRBD2 matching over 12 bases. Germline CDR1 and CDR2: DFQATT and SNEGSKA (reference sequence). The ends lost 5 bases at V and 2 bases at J; junction bases unmatched: 5. The CDR3 extends over 15 amino acids. The CDR3 spells CSASGLAGPTDTQYF. The DNA for the CDR3 is TGCAGTGCTTCCGGACTAGCGGGGCCCACAGATACGCAGTATTTT.

In its sample, this clonotype was seen many times. The chain links TRBV28 to TRBJ2-5, with D possibly TRBD1 on 7 matching bases. Per the germline V gene, CDR1 is MDHEN and CDR2 is SYDVKM. The V end lost 7 bases, the J end lost 5 bases, and 14 bases lay between the germline ends. The CDR3 length is 13 residues. This CDR3 is CASKPQGRETQYF. As DNA, the CDR3 is TGTGCCAGCAAACCACAGGGGAGGGAGACCCAGTACTTC.

The rearrangement links TRBV24-1 to TRBJ2-1; 11 positions agree with TRBD2. Per germline, CDR1 KGHDR and CDR2 SFDVKD. V shed 5 bases and J 5 bases; nucleotides not matched to a gene: 7. The CDR3 runs 16 residues. CDR3 sequence reads: CATSGELAGANNEQFF. CDR3 DNA: TGTGCCACCAGTGGGGAACTAGCGGGGGCGAACAATGAGCAGTTCTTC.

V is TRBV5-5 and J is TRBJ2-1; TRBD1 aligns across 9 bases. The J segment lost 9 bases and the V segment lost 3 bases, leaving 10 bases of the junction unmatched. The CDR3 runs to 15 residues. The V gene's germline CDR1 is SGHKS and CDR2 YYEKEE (reference sequence). The CDR3 here is CASSSLDRGGSEQFF. CDR3 bases: TGTGCCAGCAGCTCTCTGGACAGGGGAGGTAGTGAGCAGTTCTTC.

The sample holds a few counts of this clonotype. This sequence joins TRBV7-9 and TRBJ1-2; no clear D. Trimming took off 5 bases at V and 4 bases at J, with 14 bases between the two ends. Germline values: CDR1 SEHNR, CDR2 FQNEAQ (reference sequence). CDR3 length equals 14 residues. The CDR3 spells CASSEEGWGYGYTF. The CDR3 DNA sequence: TGTGCCAGCAGCGAAGAGGGTTGGGGCTATGGCTACACCTTC.

Many counts were recorded for this clonotype. This chain joins TRBV7-2 and TRBJ2-7; possible D gene TRBD2, 5 bases. Per germline, CDR1 SGHTA and CDR2 FQGNSA. With 5 bases removed from V and 6 bases from J, the gap between germline ends came to 11 bases. The CDR3 is 12 residues long. The CDR3 reads CASSASGLEQYF. The CDR3 DNA sequence: TGTGCCAGCAGCGCGAGCGGCCTCGAGCAGTACTTC.

This clonotype was counted many times. V is TRBV5-6 and J is TRBJ2-7; weak D call: TRBD1 (6 bases). The CDR3 consists of 14 residues. CDR1 SGHDT and CDR2 YYEEEE come from the germline V gene. V dropped 4 bases and J dropped 3 bases, with 14 bases sitting between them. CDR3 in DNA: TGTGCCAGCAGCGACTCAGGGACAAACTACGAGCAGTACTTC. It translates to CASSDSGTNYEQYF.

This clonotype was observed many times. V and J are TRBV12-3 or TRBV12-4 and TRBJ2-3, with 12 positions matching TRBD2. V shed 5 bases and J 2 bases; nucleotides not matched to a gene: 8. The CDR3 runs to 17 residues. Here the CDR3 reads CASSLLWTSGTTDTQYF. The CDR3 region has the DNA TGTGCCAGCAGTCTGCTTTGGACTAGCGGGACCACAGATACGCAGTATTTT.

CDR3 coding DNA: TGCAGTGCTCGGACAGGACAGGGGACAGATACGCAGTATTTT. Its protein is CSARTGQGTDTQYF. This chain joins TRBV20-1 and TRBJ2-3; 9 bases match TRBD1. The J segment lost 3 bases and the V segment lost 5 bases, leaving 6 bases of the junction unmatched. The CDR3 length is 14 residues. Germline CDR1 is DFQATT and CDR2 is SNEGSKA (reference sequence).

This clonotype was recorded many times. V and J are TRBV11-3 and TRBJ2-3; a possible D gene is TRBD1 (6 bases). The V end lost 0 bases, the J end lost 3 bases, and 28 bases lay between the germline ends. The CDR3 length is 21 residues. Germline V CDR1 and CDR2: SGHNT, YENEEA. The DNA of the CDR3 is TGTGCCAGCAGCTTAGACCCCTTATCCCTCTCACTAGGGGGTAGGACAGATACGCAGTATTTT. It yields the protein CASSLDPLSLSLGGRTDTQYF.

Turning to this clonotype: One end of the junction does not line up with germline, which may come from a read error. V is TRBV14 and J is TRBJ2-1; D assignment may be TRBD1 or TRBD2 (6 bases each). CDR1 is SGHDN and CDR2 is FVKESK in the germline V gene. The CDR3 is 21 residues long. The DNA for the CDR3 is TGTGCCAGCAGCCAAGGACTAGGGGGTCTCCGTCCAAAGATTTCCTACAATGAGCACTTCTTC. Amino acid sequence: CASSQGLGGLRPKISYNEHFF.

Ten or more counts support this clonotype. The chain recombines TRBV11-2 with TRBJ2-7, with no clear D. The germline CDR1 and CDR2 sequences are SGHAT and FQNNGV. The CDR3 totals 13 residues. V was clipped by 2 bases and J by 4 bases, with 9 bases between them. The CDR3 sequence: CASSLNLNYEQYF. CDR3 nucleotides: TGTGCCAGCAGCTTAAATCTTAATTACGAGCAGTACTTC. The complete variable domain, with remaining parts taken from reference TRBV11-2 and TRBJ2-7, reads EAGVAQSPRYKIIEKRQSVAFWCNPISGHATLYWYQQILGQGPKLLIQFQNNGVVDDSQLPKDRFSAERLKGVDSTLKIQPAKLEDSAVYLCASSLNLNYEQYFGPGTRLTVT.

This clonotype has at least ten counts. V and J are TRBV2 and TRBJ1-5; 9 bases map to TRBD1. This CDR3 spans 15 amino acids. V trimming: 6 bases; J trimming: 5 bases; junction bases outside the gene matches: 8. Germline assignment: CDR1 SNHLY and CDR2 FYNNEI. The CDR3 sequence is CASSGGQGSYQPQHF. The CDR3 nucleotides read TGTGCCAGCAGCGGGGGACAGGGATCATATCAGCCCCAGCATTTT.

Many counts were recorded for this clonotype. V and J are TRBV7-9 and TRBJ2-5; 10 bases agree with TRBD2. V was clipped by 3 bases and J by 1 base; unmatched bases: 2. CDR1 is SEHNR and CDR2 is FQNEAQ in the germline V gene (reference sequence). CDR3 length: 15 amino acids. The CDR3 protein is CASSLASGSQETQYF. The CDR3 coding sequence is TGTGCCAGCAGCTTGGCTAGCGGGAGCCAAGAGACCCAGTACTTC.